The present entry profiles one T cell receptor (beta chain) with its context. The table came from immunoSEQ multiplex PCR; TCRdb's copy has only in-frame clones and leaves some out. Of 65,000 to 80,000 clones in the sample, 90% were seen once. In germline, CDR1 is MRHNA, CDR2 SNTAGT. This CDR3 has 15 residues. Trimming left V 3 bases short and J 2 bases short, with 13 bases between. This entry is derived from a study of T cell changes during pregnancy in multiple sclerosis. The specimen was peripheral blood, collected in the third trimester of pregnancy. The TCR sequence derives from a female donor with multiple sclerosis, enrolled in a pregnancy study. The J gene is TRBJ1-1, the V gene TRBV6-4; D is possibly TRBD1 (5 bases). CDR3 sequence: CASSESTVGNTEAFF. The CDR3 region has the DNA TGTGCCAGCAGTGAATCGACAGTCGGAAACACTGAAGCTTTCTTT.